The 26 T cell receptor beta chains listed next were all sequenced from one sample in a study of blood T cell repertoires in COVID-19 (dated by TCRdb to about 2020). Library construction relied on the immunoSEQ multiplex PCR assay. The immuneACCESS repertoire file appears here via TCRdb, limited to in-frame rearrangements. These files lack a portion of the clones; in checked studies, under half of the deficit traces to unresolved V genes, and the cause of the others is not known. The sample contains hundreds of thousands of clones, approximately 90% of them found a single time. The ten largest clones capture 0.75% to 1% of the sample. Sequenced: peripheral blood. These receptors all come from a man in his 60s with COVID-19, enrolled during active disease.

The V call is TRBV7-3, the J call TRBJ2-1; 7 nucleotides match TRBD2. The V segment lost 4 bases and the J segment 5 bases; nucleotides outside the gene matches: 8. Germline values: CDR1 SGHTA, CDR2 FQGTGA. This CDR3 spans 15 amino acids. DNA of the CDR3: TGTGCCAGCAGCTGGGGCCTAGCGGTAGACAATGAGCAGTTCTTC. Amino acid sequence: CASSWGLAVDNEQFF.

The genes are TRBV14 and TRBJ1-1, with D perhaps TRBD1 (5 bases). Germline CDR1 and CDR2: SGHDN and FVKESK. V dropped 4 bases and J dropped 7 bases, with 16 bases sitting between them. The CDR3 contains 14 residues. CDR3 sequence (DNA): TGTGCCAGCAGCCCAGGGCGGGGAGTATATGAAGCTTTCTTT. Translated, it gives CASSPGRGVYEAFF. Full variable domain (remainder filled in from reference TRBV14 and TRBJ1-1): EAGVTQFPSHSVIEKGQTVTLRCDPISGHDNLYWYRRVMGKEIKFLLHFVKESKQDESGMPNNRFLAERTGGTYSTLKVQPAELEDSGVYFCASSPGRGVYEAFFGQGTRLTVV.

The chain carries TRBV5-1 and TRBJ1-1; a possible D gene is TRBD1 (5 bases). The CDR3 is made up of 14 amino acids. Germline V gives CDR1 SGHRS, CDR2 YFSETQ. V lost 3 bases, J lost 6 bases, and 15 bases lay in between. CDR3 DNA sequence: TGCGCCAGCAGCTACTATCACAGGTCCTCTGAAGCTTTCTTT. This codes for CASSYYHRSSEAFF.

The CDR3 spells CASSYSAGGTEAFF. The DNA of the CDR3 is TGTGCCAGCAGTTACTCGGCAGGGGGCACTGAAGCTTTCTTT. The rearrangement uses TRBV6-6 and TRBJ1-1, with 7 bases identical to TRBD1. The CDR3 runs to 14 residues. The V and J ends lost 0 bases and 4 bases, in that order; junction bases with no gene match: 2. From germline, CDR1 is MNHNY and CDR2 SVGAGI (reference sequence).

The J gene is TRBJ1-6, the V gene TRBV19, with TRBD1 identical over 7 bases. The CDR3 runs to 15 residues. Germline V gene lookup returns CDR1 LNHDA and CDR2 SQIVND (reference sequence). The V segment lost 6 bases and the J segment 1 base; nucleotides outside the gene matches: 3. This CDR3 is CASRNRGSYNSPLHF. CDR3 nucleotides: TGTGCCAGTAGGAACAGGGGATCCTATAATTCACCCCTCCACTTT.

This rearrangement joins TRBV28 to TRBJ2-3; TRBD2 matches at 10 bases. Trimming cost V 4 bases and J 5 bases; bases outside gene matches: 6. This CDR3 spans 15 amino acids. Germline values: CDR1 MDHEN, CDR2 SYDVKM. The CDR3 here is CASSSTWTSGDTQYF. Written as DNA, the CDR3 is TGTGCCAGCAGTTCCACATGGACTAGCGGAGATACGCAGTATTTT.

This clone was recorded once. The J gene is TRBJ1-2, the V gene TRBV19, with TRBD1 as a possible D gene (6 bases). The CDR3 has 12 residues. The germline V gene has CDR1 LNHDA and CDR2 SQIVND (reference sequence). Trimming stripped 10 bases from V and 3 bases from J, with 12 bases between. The CDR3 DNA sequence: TGTGCCACCTCAGGGGTGGACTATGGCTACACCTTC. Its translation is CATSGVDYGYTF.

The chain employs TRBV18 and TRBJ1-1; perhaps TRBD1 as D (5 bases). Germline values: CDR1 KGHSH, CDR2 LQKENI. V dropped 3 bases and J dropped 11 bases, with 10 bases sitting between them. This CDR3 region has 11 residues. The CDR3 region has the DNA TGTGCCAGCTCACCCATGGGGGGGGCTTTCTTT. It codes for CASSPMGGAFF.

The V gene is TRBV5-1, the J gene TRBJ2-1; 8 bases match TRBD2. The CDR3 contains 17 residues. V was pared by 0 bases and J by 6 bases, with 11 bases of the junction left unmatched. Germline V gene data show CDR1 as SGHRS and CDR2 as YFSETQ. The CDR3 sequence is CASSLDAGGVPGNEQFF. DNA for the CDR3: TGCGCCAGCAGCTTGGACGCGGGGGGCGTACCAGGCAATGAGCAGTTCTTC.

The chain has TRBV19 and TRBJ1-5; 9 bases align to TRBD1. The CDR3 is 15 residues long. The germline CDR1 and CDR2 sequences are LNHDA and SQIVND (reference sequence). The V and J ends lost 5 bases and 6 bases, in that order; junction bases with no gene match: 8. For the CDR3, the DNA is TGTGCCAGTAGTCGACAGGGGGAGGCGGGTCAGCCCCAGCATTTT. Its translation: CASSRQGEAGQPQHF.

V gene TRBV6-6 combines with J gene TRBJ2-7; the D gene is possibly TRBD1 (5 bases). Trimming removed 5 bases at V and 4 bases at J, with 15 bases between. Germline V gene data show CDR1 as MNHNY and CDR2 as SVGAGI (reference sequence). The CDR3 is 14 residues long. CDR3 sequence reads: CASSTARDTYEQYF. The CDR3 DNA reads TGTGCCAGCAGTACTGCCAGGGATACGTACGAGCAGTACTTC.

The V gene is TRBV5-8, the J gene TRBJ2-1, with 7 bases that match TRBD2. There are 17 residues in the CDR3. Germline lookup yields CDR1 SGHTS and CDR2 YDEGEE. V was clipped by 3 bases and J by 4 bases; unmatched bases: 13. CDR3 sequence reads: CASSSPTGTTTYNEQFF. The CDR3, as DNA: TGTGCCAGCAGCTCCCCGACCGGGACTACTACGTACAATGAGCAGTTCTTC.

The chain employs TRBV6-5 and TRBJ1-5; tentatively, D is TRBD1 (5 bases). The CDR3 runs to 15 residues. Deletions cut 6 bases from V and 2 bases from J, with 14 bases between. CDR1 MNHEY and CDR2 SVGAGI come from the germline V gene. For the CDR3, the DNA is TGTGCCAGCAGCATCAATGGGGCGGGCAATCAGCCCCAGCATTTT. It codes for CASSINGAGNQPQHF.

The V gene is TRBV7-9, the J gene TRBJ2-5, with 10 bases that match TRBD2. Germline-derived CDR1 and CDR2 are SEHNR and FQNEAQ (reference sequence). J was trimmed by 3 bases and V by 5 bases; bases with no gene match: 9. The CDR3 spans 16 residues. For the CDR3, the DNA is TGTGCCAGCAGCCCGCTAGCGGGGGCTGTAAAAGAGACCCAGTACTTC. Its protein is CASSPLAGAVKETQYF. Filled out from reference TRBV7-9 and TRBJ2-5, the complete variable domain reads DTGVSQNPRHKITKRGQNVTFRCDPISEHNRLYWYRQTLGQGPEFLTYFQNEAQLEKSRLLSDRFSAERPKGSFSTLEIQRTEQGDSAMYLCASSPLAGAVKETQYFGPGTRLLVL.

This rearrangement joins TRBV5-1 to TRBJ2-3; 7 bases line up with TRBD2. Trimming took 1 base from V and 1 from J; bases not matched to a gene: 9. The germline gives CDR1 SGHRS, CDR2 YFSETQ. The CDR3 contains 17 residues. The CDR3 region is CASSLNTWEGRTDTQYF. The DNA of the CDR3 is TGCGCCAGCAGCTTGAATACGTGGGAGGGCCGCACAGATACGCAGTATTTT.

This chain links TRBV4-1 with TRBJ1-2, with D maybe TRBD1 (5 bases). V was shortened by 2 bases and J by 4 bases, with 14 bases between the two germline ends. The CDR3 is 15 residues long. Germline lookup yields CDR1 MGHRA and CDR2 YSYEKL. CDR3: CASSQRTGLSYGYTF. The CDR3 DNA is TGCGCCAGCAGCCAACGTACAGGTCTTTCCTATGGCTACACCTTC.

The chain uses TRBV2 and TRBJ2-2; D call uncertain. Trimming removed 2 bases at V and 8 bases at J, with 9 bases between. This CDR3 has 13 residues. Germline CDR1 and CDR2: SNHLY and FYNNEI. In nucleotides, the CDR3 is TGTGCCAGCAGTGAAACACCCAGGGGGGAGCTGTTTTTT. Amino acid sequence: CASSETPRGELFF.

The V call is TRBV29-1, the J call TRBJ1-5, with 8 bases fitting TRBD1. V lost 6 bases, J lost 2 bases, and 6 bases stayed unmatched. The CDR3 runs 14 residues. The germline V gene has CDR1 SQVTM and CDR2 ANQGSEA. The CDR3 sequence: CSVRTGRGNQPQHF. Written as DNA, the CDR3 is TGCAGCGTACGGACAGGGAGGGGCAATCAGCCCCAGCATTTT.

The chain has TRBV7-9 and TRBJ1-2; TRBD1 might be the D (6 bases). The length of the CDR3 is 13 residues. Germline loops: CDR1 SEHNR, CDR2 FQNEAQ (reference sequence). V was trimmed by 5 bases and J by 1 base, leaving 8 bases between them. Here the CDR3 reads CASSVDSNYGYTF. The CDR3 DNA is TGTGCCAGCAGCGTGGACAGTAACTATGGCTACACCTTC. The complete variable domain, with remaining parts taken from reference TRBV7-9 and TRBJ1-2, reads DTGVSQNPRHKITKRGQNVTFRCDPISEHNRLYWYRQTLGQGPEFLTYFQNEAQLEKSRLLSDRFSAERPKGSFSTLEIQRTEQGDSAMYLCASSVDSNYGYTFGSGTRLTVV.

The chain links TRBV27 to TRBJ2-1; 7 bases agree with TRBD1. Germline V gives CDR1 MNHEY, CDR2 SMNVEV (reference sequence). V was clipped by 0 bases and J by 5 bases; unmatched bases: 10. The CDR3 extends over 17 amino acids. The CDR3 region is CASSLSSGGWTNNEQFF. The DNA for the CDR3 is TGTGCCAGCAGTTTATCTTCAGGGGGTTGGACCAACAATGAGCAGTTCTTC.

This chain uses TRBV11-3 with TRBJ2-7; TRBD1 matches at 7 bases. CDR1 is SGHNT, CDR2 YENEEA, per germline. The trim removed 3 bases at V and 0 bases at J, leaving 5 bases unmatched. The CDR3 has 15 amino acids. In nucleotides, the CDR3 is TGTGCCAGCAGCTTGAGACAGGGCAGCTCCTACGAGCAGTACTTC. Protein sequence: CASSLRQGSSYEQYF.

The chain is built from TRBV7-8 and TRBJ1-2, with a possible D match to TRBD1 (5 bases). Germline values: CDR1 SGHVS, CDR2 FQNEAQ. V was cut by 5 bases and J by 6 bases, with 16 bases left in between. This CDR3 comprises 14 residues. This CDR3 reads CASSTPGGGNGYTF. CDR3 coding DNA: TGTGCCAGCAGCACACCGGGGGGAGGGAATGGCTACACCTTC.

The genes are TRBV30 and TRBJ2-1; D ambiguous. V was trimmed by 1 base and J by 10 bases, leaving 8 bases between them. The germline gives CDR1 GTSNPN, CDR2 SVGIG (reference sequence). The CDR3 contains 11 residues. The CDR3 DNA reads as TGTGCCTGGAGTGCTGGCATCGAGCAGTTCTTC. Translated, it gives CAWSAGIEQFF. The variable domain in full, completed from reference TRBV30 and TRBJ2-1, reads SQTIHQWPATLVQPVGSPLSLECTVEGTSNPNLYWYRQAAGRGLQLLFYSVGIGQISSEVPQNLSASRPQDRQFILSSKKLLLSDSGFYLCAWSAGIEQFFGPGTRLTVL.

The rearrangement uses TRBV18 and TRBJ2-6, with 7 bases aligning to TRBD1. CDR3 size: 15 residues. CDR1 is KGHSH and CDR2 is LQKENI in the germline V gene. J lost 2 bases, V lost 3 bases, and 1 base had no gene match. CDR3 residues: CASSPGTAGANVLTF. CDR3 coding DNA: TGTGCCAGCTCACCCGGGACAGCTGGGGCCAACGTCCTGACTTTC.

V gene TRBV7-8 combines with J gene TRBJ2-5; no clear D gene. V was cut by 6 bases and J by 1 base, with 12 bases left in between. CDR1 SGHVS and CDR2 FQNEAQ come from the germline V gene. CDR3 length: 14 residues. The CDR3 DNA reads as TGTGCCAGCAGTAAGGATGGCGGCCAAGAGACCCAGTACTTC. The encoded protein is CASSKDGGQETQYF.

The chain carries TRBV5-4 and TRBJ2-3; tentatively, D is TRBD2 (6 bases). The CDR3 runs to 12 residues. Trimming pared 4 bases from V and 6 bases from J, leaving 9 bases between. Germline CDR1 is SGHNT and CDR2 is YYREEE (reference sequence). The DNA for the CDR3 is TGTGCCAGCAGCCGGGGGTGGGATACGCAGTATTTT. The encoded protein is CASSRGWDTQYF.